The 17 T cell receptor beta chains reported below all come from one sample, sequenced in a study of blood T cells in healthy people across ages. The use of a sample-barcoded 5' primer and a J-beta primer mix characterized a second PCR of roughly 6 to 11 cycles. TCRdb fed the 5' RACE reads into MiXCR, producing one record per CDR3 protein. The data show about 500,000 distinct CDR3 sequences, approximately 25% seen once. The sample was also linked to a second study, of T cells of mothers and their children.

Sequencing used blood. These receptor sequences come from a boy younger than 18 in good health.

The chain combines TRBV6-4 with TRBJ1-1, with 9 positions matching TRBD1. CDR3 length: 17 residues. Unmatched junction bases numbered 6, after V lost 1 base and J lost 0 bases. The germline V gene encodes CDR1 MRHNA and CDR2 SNTAGT. This CDR3 is CASSDFTGGPLNTEAFF. CDR3 DNA sequence: TGTGCCAGCAGTGACTTTACAGGGGGCCCTTTGAACACTGAAGCTTTCTTT.

This clonotype was found many times. This chain joins TRBV9 and TRBJ1-1; D is ambiguous. Per the germline V gene, CDR1 is SGDLS and CDR2 is YYNGEE. V gave up 0 bases and J gave up 5 bases, with 8 bases separating them. This CDR3 has 13 amino acids. This CDR3 reads CASSVEGRTEAFF. CDR3 nucleotides: TGTGCCAGCAGCGTAGAGGGAAGGACTGAAGCTTTCTTT.

This clonotype was detected a few times. The chain combines TRBV14 with TRBJ2-3, with D possibly being TRBD2 (6 bases). V lost 5 bases to trimming and J lost 2 bases, with 14 bases between them. The CDR3 runs 15 residues. Germline V gene lookup returns CDR1 SGHDN and CDR2 FVKESK. As DNA, the CDR3 is TGTGCCAGCAGCTTTGGGGGGTTTCTCACAGATACGCAGTATTTT. Its protein product is CASSFGGFLTDTQYF.

This sequence joins TRBV2 and TRBJ2-1, with D tentatively TRBD2 (6 bases). Germline V lookup: CDR1 SNHLY, CDR2 FYNNEI. The CDR3 sequence is 12 residues long. The germline V and J ends were trimmed by 7 bases and 10 bases, with 14 bases remaining between them. The CDR3 is CASTGGGGEQFF. The CDR3 DNA reads TGTGCCAGCACCGGGGGTGGAGGGGAGCAGTTCTTC.

The gene calls are TRBV7-2 and TRBJ1-5; TRBD1 matches at 12 bases. CDR1 SGHTA and CDR2 FQGNSA come from the germline V gene. The CDR3 consists of 15 residues. V was clipped by 5 bases and J by 9 bases; unmatched bases: 8. This CDR3 reads CASSTPGTGGLPQHF. CDR3 nucleotides: TGTGCCAGCAGCACCCCCGGGACAGGGGGCCTGCCCCAGCATTTT.

This clonotype has only a few counts. V is TRBV5-1 and J is TRBJ2-1; 12 bases map to TRBD2. V lost 0 bases and J lost 12; bases outside the gene matches: 7. The length of the CDR3 is 15 residues. In germline, CDR1 is SGHRS, CDR2 YFSETQ. The CDR3 protein is CASSLEGTSGRRQFF. The CDR3 DNA follows: TGCGCCAGCAGCTTGGAGGGTACTAGCGGGAGGAGGCAGTTCTTC.

V gene TRBV7-2 combines with J gene TRBJ1-6; D ambiguous. The CDR3 loop spans 18 amino acids. Germline values: CDR1 SGHTA, CDR2 FQGNSA. The V and J ends lost 5 bases and 0 bases respectively, with 17 bases between them. CDR3 sequence reads: CASSPIIQTNSYNSPLHF. The CDR3 nucleotides are TGTGCCAGCAGCCCTATAATCCAGACCAACTCCTATAATTCACCCCTCCACTTT.

This clonotype was seen only a few times. This chain links TRBV20-1 with TRBJ1-2, with no clear D. The germline V gene encodes CDR1 DFQATT and CDR2 SNEGSKA (reference sequence). The germline V and J ends were trimmed by 5 bases and 4 bases, with 17 bases remaining between them. This CDR3 region has 14 residues. The CDR3 DNA is TGCAGTGCTGCAGCCCGCCGGGATAGCTATGGCTACACCTTC. Amino acids: CSAAARRDSYGYTF.

The sample holds a few counts of this clonotype. This chain connects TRBV9 to TRBJ1-2; unclear D gene. The CDR3 has 13 amino acids. The V end was cut by 0 bases, the J end by 2 bases, with 5 bases between. CDR1 SGDLS and CDR2 YYNGEE come from the germline V gene. CDR3 in amino acids: CASSVAGNYGYTF. The CDR3 DNA is TGTGCCAGCAGCGTAGCGGGGAACTATGGCTACACCTTC.

This clonotype has at least ten counts. The J gene is TRBJ2-7, the V gene TRBV7-9; 14 bases match TRBD2. Germline CDR1 and CDR2: SEHNR and FQNEAQ (reference sequence). Losses at the gene ends were 1 base for V and 2 bases for J; bases not matched to a gene: 10. The CDR3 is 19 residues long. As DNA, the CDR3 is TGTGCCAGCAGCTTAGACCGACTAGCGGGGGGGGTCGATGCCTACGAGCAGTACTTC. Residues: CASSLDRLAGGVDAYEQYF. Drawing the rest from reference TRBV7-9 and TRBJ2-7, the complete variable domain is DTGVSQNPRHKITKRGQNVTFRCDPISEHNRLYWYRQTLGQGPEFLTYFQNEAQLEKSRLLSDRFSAERPKGSFSTLEIQRTEQGDSAMYLCASSLDRLAGGVDAYEQYFGPGTRLTVT.

The V and J genes are TRBV4-3 and TRBJ2-1; 9 bases line up with TRBD2. Germline CDR1 is LGHNA and CDR2 is YSLEER. Unmatched junction bases numbered 5, after V lost 1 base and J lost 4 bases. The CDR3 contains 16 residues. The CDR3 region is CASSQGSGGLYNEQFF. CDR3 nucleotides: TGCGCCAGCAGCCAAGGTAGCGGGGGCCTTTACAATGAGCAGTTCTTC.

This clonotype was seen a few times. This rearrangement joins TRBV29-1 to TRBJ1-1; D is unclear. Per germline, CDR1 SQVTM and CDR2 ANQGSEA. Trimming left V 2 bases short and J 4 bases short, with 11 bases between. The CDR3 runs to 13 residues. The chain's CDR3 is CSVERRGGTEAFF. CDR3 bases: TGCAGCGTTGAACGGAGAGGCGGCACTGAAGCTTTCTTT. The variable domain in full, completed from reference TRBV29-1 and TRBJ1-1, reads SAVISQKPSRDICQRGTSLTIQCQVDSQVTMMFWYRQQPGQSLTLIATANQGSEATYESGFVIDKFPISRPNLTFSTLTVSNMSPEDSSIYLCSVERRGGTEAFFGQGTRLTVV.

This rearrangement joins TRBV29-1 to TRBJ1-2; no definite D call. The CDR3 contains 10 residues. V gave up 5 bases and J gave up 7 bases, with 8 bases separating them. Germline V lookup: CDR1 SQVTM, CDR2 ANQGSEA. The CDR3 here is CSVSQPGYTF. CDR3 in DNA: TGCAGCGTTAGTCAGCCTGGCTACACCTTC.

This chain links TRBV5-1 with TRBJ1-3; 10 positions match TRBD1. The V segment lost 2 bases and the J segment 2 bases; nucleotides outside the gene matches: 4. In germline, CDR1 is SGHRS, CDR2 YFSETQ. The CDR3 runs 16 residues. The CDR3 is CASSLGQGGAGNTIYF. The CDR3 bases are TGCGCCAGCAGCTTAGGACAGGGGGGAGCTGGAAACACCATATATTTT.

V gene TRBV10-3 combines with J gene TRBJ1-2; D is unclear. Germline CDR1 ENHRY, CDR2 SYGVKD. The CDR3 is 16 amino acids. Trimming stripped 0 bases from V and 2 bases from J, with 13 bases between. The CDR3 loop reads CAISESLVPQNYGYTF. In nucleotides, the CDR3 is TGTGCCATCAGTGAGTCGTTAGTGCCACAGAACTATGGCTACACCTTC.

This clonotype was detected a few times. This chain links TRBV29-1 with TRBJ2-1; the D gene is possibly TRBD2 (6 bases). The end of the DNA fits TRBJ2-5 better, so the J call may be wrong. Per germline, CDR1 SQVTM and CDR2 ANQGSEA. This CDR3 is built from 13 residues. The CDR3 DNA reads as TGCAGCGTTGCGGAGGGCTATGGGGAGACCCAGTACTTC. It yields the protein CSVAEGYGETQYF.

The CDR3 protein is CASSPYSGGSTDTQYF. DNA of the CDR3: TGTGCCAGCAGCCCATATAGCGGAGGGAGCACAGATACGCAGTATTTT. V is TRBV28 and J is TRBJ2-3; weak D call: TRBD2 (6 bases). Germline V gene data show CDR1 as MDHEN and CDR2 as SYDVKM. V was shortened by 6 bases and J by 0 bases, with 16 bases between the two germline ends. There are 16 residues in the CDR3. The variable domain in full, with the rest retrieved from reference TRBV28 and TRBJ2-3, is DVKVTQSSRYLVKRTGEKVFLECVQDMDHENMFWYRQDPGLGLRLIYFSYDVKMKEKGDIPEGYSVSREKKERFSLILESASTNQTSMYLCASSPYSGGSTDTQYFGPGTRLTVL.